The text below deals with one T cell receptor beta chain. What antigen it recognizes has not been identified. Base quality data are lacking; no much larger clone is found one base away. The sample originates from a study of T cells in Graves' hyperthyroidism and ophthalmopathy (dated by TCRdb to between 2018 and 2021). Describing the broader study: Peripheral blood samples were taken at initial diagnosis, before any treatment was given. TCR V-J signatures able to tell the groups apart were searched for in a discovery cohort of some 100 patients, of whom 40 to 45 had Graves' ophthalmopathy and roughly 57 had stable Graves' hyperthyroidism. Prospective prediction of ophthalmopathy was tested in an independent validation cohort consisting of 18 hyperthyroidism patients and 15 to 17 patients who later progressed to ophthalmopathy. The approximately 100 discovery patients were divided at random into training and test sets in a 7:3 ratio. The study also compared thyroid tissue and blood T-cell repertoires from a handful of Graves' hyperthyroidism patients. Once sampling was done, hyperthyroidism patients were given methimazole at a starting dose of 30 mg daily, whereas ophthalmopathy patients were given high-dose intravenous methylprednisolone. The paper reports TCR Vbeta CDR3 sequencing of 135 peripheral blood samples: around 41 ophthalmopathy, under 80 hyperthyroidism and 17 progressor patients. The paper's findings and limits, for the study overall: A 13 V-J signature model separated ophthalmopathy from stable hyperthyroidism, with about 88% sensitivity and about 81% specificity in cross-validation and 80%/75% in testing. No statistical method was used to set the sample size in advance, and investigators knew the group allocation. Blood samples also contained most of the expanded thyroid clonotypes (frequency above 0.001), which suggests that blood repertoires may reflect thyroid immune responses. In validation, the model predicted progression to ophthalmopathy with approximately 71% sensitivity and approximately 74% specificity, a median of about six months before onset.

Stable Graves' hyperthyroidism was defined as no progression to ophthalmopathy during 18 months of follow-up. Hyperthyroidism patients were newly diagnosed, had a disease duration of under 2 months, and were aged 18 to 65 years. The study excluded patients with uncontrolled infections, other autoimmune diseases, pregnancy or lactation. Diagnoses were based on clinical symptoms, serum thyroxine and TRAb, thyroid ultrasound and orbital computed tomography. PBMCs were separated from around 9.1 ml of fresh peripheral blood using Ficoll-Paque density gradient centrifugation. Total RNA was extracted with Trizol reagent, and quality was checked on an Agilent 2100 Bioanalyzer. The CDR3 starts with the cysteine, ends with the phenylalanine, and has 16 residues. Kept here is only the CDR3 DNA, which spans 48 bases and is read in frame from base 1. V is cut by 6 bases and J by 0 bases, and the space between the germline ends is 17 bases.

The TCR beta CDR3 regions were amplified from RNA transcripts. The TCR CDR3 was subjected to a first round of RT-PCR using the HTBI primer set and the Qiagen OneStep RT-PCR kit. A second multiplex PCR round built the libraries, followed by size selection and purification. Paired-end sequencing of the libraries was performed with 100 bp reads on an Illumina HiSeq2000. On the authors' methods: SOAPnuke was used to process the raw data, throwing out any read that contained adapters or uncalled bases, had a mean Phred below 15, or lacked an exact constant-primer or identifier match. COPE v1.2.5 was used to merge high-quality paired reads, and clonotypes were defined as unique nucleotide sequences. Clonotypes were aligned to IMGT TRBV, TRBD and TRBJ reference segments using MiTCR v1.1. Analysis was restricted to V-J combinations with a frequency above 0.0001, which covered about 99% of repertoires. A TCS score was defined as the ratio between F50 (clonal expansion) and ExV (chaos), using BLOSUM62-based TCRdist between CDR3 peptides within each V-J. Welch's t-statistics and random forest reduced around 510 V-J features to 13, which were used in a naive Bayes classifier (R e1071). Thyroid-blood repertoire similarity was quantified with the Morisita-Horn index. TCRdb reprocessing: public reads trimmed at Q25 with fastp, clones called with MiXCR, in-frame beta chains kept. CDR3 protein duplicates are merged, each entry listing the most common genes and DNA. For this entry, the V and J calls and clone size follow TCRdb and not the study's own pipeline. The sample yields nearly 750,000 distinct CDR3 sequences; just over 35% were counted once. The top ten hold roughly 31% of the sample.

The chain uses TRBV12-3 or TRBV12-4 and TRBJ1-1; possibly the D gene is TRBD1, per 6 matching bases. The TCR comes from a middle-aged woman with Graves' hyperthyroidism. The sequencing input was blood. The DNA sequence reads TGTGCCAGCAGCCGCCTAGGGGGAGGACTGAACACTGAAGCTTTCTTT. Protein translation: CASSRLGGGLNTEAFF.